The clone carrying this T cell receptor (beta chain) was counted between two and nine times. This sample was included in a study of T-cell reconstitution after alpha-beta-depleted transplantation in children. Unique molecular identifiers were used in preparing the TCRbeta library. From the PCR reads, TCRdb called clonotypes with MiXCR, one entry per CDR3 protein. The sample lists around 370,000 distinct CDR3 sequences; approximately 10% were seen once. This receptor was identified in a human donor who donated a stem cell graft to a child with acute lymphoblastic leukemia. The sequencing here drew on PBMCs from the stem cell graft donor, taken from the stem cell graft.

The CDR3 DNA sequence: TGCAGTGCTAGAACCAGGGCTACCCTCGAGCAGTACTTC. This codes for CSARTRATLEQYF. The chain uses TRBV20-1 and TRBJ2-7; D possibly corresponds to TRBD1 (5 bases). The CDR3 totals 13 residues. CDR1 is DFQATT, CDR2 SNEGSKA, per germline (reference sequence). The V and J ends lost 2 bases and 6 bases respectively, with 14 bases between them.